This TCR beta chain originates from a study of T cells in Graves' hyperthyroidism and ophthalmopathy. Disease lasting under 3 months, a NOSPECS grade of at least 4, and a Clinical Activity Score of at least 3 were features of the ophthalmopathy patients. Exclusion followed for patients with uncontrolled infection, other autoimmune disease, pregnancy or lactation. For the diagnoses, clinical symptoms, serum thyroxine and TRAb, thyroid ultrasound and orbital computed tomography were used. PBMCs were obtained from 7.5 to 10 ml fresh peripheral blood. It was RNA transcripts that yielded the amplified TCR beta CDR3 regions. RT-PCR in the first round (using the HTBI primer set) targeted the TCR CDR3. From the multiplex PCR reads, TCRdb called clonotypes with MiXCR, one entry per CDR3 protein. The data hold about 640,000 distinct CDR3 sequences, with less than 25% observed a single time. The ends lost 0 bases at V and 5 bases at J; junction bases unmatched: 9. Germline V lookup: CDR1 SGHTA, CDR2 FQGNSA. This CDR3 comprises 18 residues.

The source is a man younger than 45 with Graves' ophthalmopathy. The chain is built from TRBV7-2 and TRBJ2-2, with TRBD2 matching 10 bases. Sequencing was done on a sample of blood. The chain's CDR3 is CASSLARASGRKTGELFF. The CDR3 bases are TGTGCCAGCAGCTTAGCGCGCGCTAGCGGGAGAAAAACCGGGGAGCTGTTTTTT.